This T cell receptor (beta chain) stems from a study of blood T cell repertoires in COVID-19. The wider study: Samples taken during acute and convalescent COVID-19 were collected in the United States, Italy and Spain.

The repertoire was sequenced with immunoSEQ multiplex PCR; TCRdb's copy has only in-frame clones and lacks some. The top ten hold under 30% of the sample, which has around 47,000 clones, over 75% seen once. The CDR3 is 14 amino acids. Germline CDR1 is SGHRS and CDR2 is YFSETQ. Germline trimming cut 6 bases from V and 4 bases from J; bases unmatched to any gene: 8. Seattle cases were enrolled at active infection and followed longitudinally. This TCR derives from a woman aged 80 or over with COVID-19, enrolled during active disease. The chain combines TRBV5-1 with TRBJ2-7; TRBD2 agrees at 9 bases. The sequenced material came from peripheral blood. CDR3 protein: CASTPSGTKYEQYF. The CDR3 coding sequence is TGCGCCAGCACTCCTAGCGGGACAAAGTACGAGCAGTACTTC.